This TCR beta chain was retrieved from a study of patients and donors after allogeneic stem cell transplantation (dated by TCRdb to between 2020 and 2021). Libraries were prepared through RT-PCR. Instrument used: NextSeq 550. TCRdb trimmed public reads at Q25 via fastp, called clones via MiXCR and kept in-frame beta chains. Entries that share a CDR3 protein sequence are merged under the most common genes and DNA. The sample profile shows 70,000 to 100,000 distinct CDR3 sequences; roughly 5.1% of them were found once. Less than 3% of the sample is taken by the ten largest. This clonotype was seen at least ten times. The clone's antigen remains unknown. Within one base of it there is no much larger clone, and no base qualities were kept. From the cysteine through the phenylalanine, the CDR3 covers 15 amino acids. Only the CDR3 portion is preserved as DNA: 45 bases, with reading frame beginning at the first base. The junction shows trimming of 4 bases on V and 2 bases on J, plus 12 bases between the germline ends.

This receptor was identified in a human donor who was either an allogeneic HSCT recipient or a stem cell or donor lymphocyte infusion donor (not recorded which). It is not recorded whose cells these are; they may come from a transplant donor. The sample was blood, either unsorted or a sorted T cell fraction (not recorded which). The chain links TRBV12-3 or TRBV12-4 with TRBJ2-1; TRBD2 is a weak D gene call, 6 bases matching. The sequence in DNA is TGTGCCAGCAGTTCCGGGACTCCGACCTACAATGAGCAGTTCTTC. Translated, this gives CASSSGTPTYNEQFF.